Following are 27 T cell receptor beta chains from one sample sequenced in a study of vaccination and CD4 T cells after COVID-19. These receptors have no identified antigens. Cultured CD4+ T cells had their DNA profiled by the Oncomine TCR Beta short-read assay. TCRdb reanalysed the PCR reads using MiXCR and keeps one entry per CDR3 protein. The sample has about 17,000 distinct CDR3 sequences; approximately 50% are singletons. Time point reported: late sampling 161 to 241 days after vaccination in a few convalescent patients. Treatment specified: approximately nine-day PBMC culture with coronavirus spike peptide pools or control peptides (ViraFEST assay). The starting material was CD4+ T cells from blood, cultured in vitro, obtained about 7 months after SARS-CoV-2 vaccination. These receptors all stem from a human donor who had recovered from COVID-19.

A few counts support this clonotype. The chain links TRBV7-3 to TRBJ2-6; no clear D gene. CDR1 and CDR2 (germline): SGHTA, FQGTGA. The CDR3 sequence is 15 residues long. V gave up 2 bases and J gave up 1 base, with 6 bases separating them. The CDR3 loop is CASSLFVSGANVLTF. The CDR3 nucleotides are TGTGCCAGCAGCTTATTTGTATCTGGGGCCAACGTCCTGACTTTC.

This chain links TRBV15 with TRBJ2-5; no firm D call. The CDR3 covers 13 residues. Germline V gene data show CDR1 as LNHNV and CDR2 as YYDKDF (reference sequence). V shed 3 bases and J shed 0 bases, with 5 bases lying between them. The CDR3 bases are TGTGCCACCAGCAGCGGGTACCAAGAGACCCAGTACTTC. It codes for CATSSGYQETQYF.

This rearrangement joins TRBV20-1 to TRBJ1-1; the D gene is possibly TRBD1 (6 bases). Germline V lookup: CDR1 DFQATT, CDR2 SNEGSKA (reference sequence). The CDR3 consists of 11 residues. The germline V and J ends were trimmed by 5 bases and 10 bases, with 14 bases remaining between them. CDR3 bases: TGCAGTGCTTCCGGGACATCGGGAGCTTTCTTT. It codes for CSASGTSGAFF.

This clonotype showed up just a few times. This sequence joins TRBV7-2 and TRBJ1-5, with a tentative D call TRBD1 (5 bases). V was trimmed by 2 bases and J by 7 bases, leaving 15 bases between them. The germline gives CDR1 SGHTA, CDR2 FQGNSA. The CDR3 contains 15 residues. DNA of the CDR3: TGTGCCAGCAGCTTATTAGGGGCCGAAATACAGCCCCAGCATTTT. This encodes CASSLLGAEIQPQHF.

This clonotype was counted only a few times. V is TRBV20-1 and J is TRBJ1-2, with D unclear. V lost 0 bases and J 4 bases, leaving 6 bases between the germline ends. Per germline, CDR1 DFQATT and CDR2 SNEGSKA (reference sequence). This CDR3 comprises 12 residues. DNA for the CDR3: TGCAGTGCTAGAGATGGGAGCTATGGCTACACCTTC. This encodes CSARDGSYGYTF.

The chain uses TRBV6-5 and TRBJ1-2; weak D call: TRBD1 (6 bases). Trimming took 2 bases from V and 6 from J, leaving 13 bases between them. Germline V gene data show CDR1 as MNHEY and CDR2 as SVGAGI. The CDR3 runs to 14 residues. In nucleotides, the CDR3 is TGTGCCAGCAGTTACGTCCCAGGGGCAGATGGCTACACCTTC. Its protein product is CASSYVPGADGYTF.

This chain links TRBV6-1 with TRBJ1-6; D not certain. V was cut by 9 bases and J by 2 bases, with 11 bases left in between. The germline V gene encodes CDR1 MNHNS and CDR2 SASEGT. The CDR3 extends over 14 amino acids. CDR3 sequence reads: CASTRDPYNSPLHF. The CDR3 DNA sequence: TGTGCCAGTACTCGCGACCCCTATAATTCACCCCTCCACTTT.

This clonotype was picked up a small number of times. The chain joins TRBV24-1 to TRBJ2-5; TRBD1 matches at 8 bases. V was clipped by 6 bases and J by 5 bases; unmatched bases: 4. Germline CDR1 is KGHDR and CDR2 is SFDVKD. CDR3 size: 13 residues. CDR3 in amino acids: CATSTGGMETQYF. The CDR3 coding sequence is TGTGCCACCAGTACAGGGGGAATGGAGACCCAGTACTTC.

The CDR3 DNA reads TGTGCCACCAGCAGGAACAGGGTTGGTGAAAACACCATATATTTT. It codes for CATSRNRVGENTIYF. V and J are TRBV15 and TRBJ1-3, with D perhaps matching TRBD1 (6 bases). Between the trimmed V and J ends, which lost 3 bases and 6 bases, there was a span of 15 bases. This CDR3 has 15 residues. Germline V gene lookup returns CDR1 LNHNV and CDR2 YYDKDF (reference sequence).

This clonotype was found a few times. V is TRBV19 and J is TRBJ1-5; D uncertain. This CDR3 is 14 amino acids long. The V end was cut by 5 bases, the J end by 7 bases, with 15 bases between. CDR1 and CDR2 (germline): LNHDA, SQIVND (reference sequence). The CDR3 region is CASSSGGLGQPQHF. CDR3 DNA sequence: TGTGCCAGTAGTTCCGGAGGGCTAGGGCAGCCCCAGCATTTT.

This sequence joins TRBV15 and TRBJ1-5; D is perhaps TRBD1 (6 bases). V was trimmed by 0 bases and J by 6 bases, leaving 15 bases between them. There are 16 residues in the CDR3. Germline assignment: CDR1 LNHNV and CDR2 YYDKDF (reference sequence). Here the CDR3 reads CATSRDTYWGPQPQHF. The CDR3 coding sequence is TGTGCCACCAGCAGAGATACGTACTGGGGGCCTCAGCCCCAGCATTTT.

This sequence joins TRBV5-4 and TRBJ2-7; D is unresolved. The CDR3 length is 14 residues. Germline CDR1 is SGHNT and CDR2 is YYREEE (reference sequence). V was shortened by 1 base and J by 5 bases, with 13 bases between the two germline ends. The CDR3 here is CASSLKLMNNEQYF. CDR3 coding DNA: TGTGCCAGCAGCTTGAAGCTGATGAACAACGAGCAGTACTTC.

The chain uses TRBV7-3 and TRBJ2-2; D is unclear. The V and J ends lost 2 bases and 9 bases respectively, with 10 bases between them. Germline-derived CDR1 and CDR2 are SGHTA and FQGTGA. The CDR3 consists of 13 residues. The CDR3 loop is CASSLVAWRELFF. CDR3 in DNA: TGTGCCAGCAGCTTAGTCGCTTGGAGGGAGCTGTTTTTT.

The rearrangement uses TRBV7-2 and TRBJ2-5; TRBD2 aligns across 8 bases. The V gene end was trimmed by 7 bases and the J gene end by 2 bases; junction bases not matched to a gene: 9. CDR1 is SGHTA and CDR2 is FQGNSA in the germline V gene. The CDR3 length is 15 residues. This chain's CDR3 is CASTLISGEQETQYF. In nucleotides, the CDR3 is TGTGCCAGCACCCTGATTAGCGGGGAACAAGAGACCCAGTACTTC. The full variable domain, in which reference TRBV7-2 and TRBJ2-5 provide the parts outside the CDR3, is GAGVSQSPSNKVTEKGKDVELRCDPISGHTALYWYRQSLGQGLEFLIYFQGNSAPDKSGLPSDRFSAERTGGSVSTLTIQRTQQEDSAVYLCASTLISGEQETQYFGPGTRLLVL.

This clonotype was recorded a few times. This chain connects TRBV24-1 to TRBJ2-5, with D perhaps TRBD2 (6 bases). The CDR3 spans 14 residues. Germline CDR1 is KGHDR and CDR2 is SFDVKD. The V end lost 4 bases, the J end lost 2 bases, and 10 bases lay between the germline ends. CDR3 protein: CATSDPLAQETQYF. The CDR3 region has the DNA TGTGCCACCAGTGACCCTCTAGCGCAAGAGACCCAGTACTTC.

The genes are TRBV20-1 and TRBJ2-1; possible D gene TRBD2, 6 bases. CDR1 is DFQATT and CDR2 is SNEGSKA in the germline V gene (reference sequence). The CDR3 extends over 14 amino acids. Deletions cut 1 base from V and 6 bases from J, with 13 bases between. The CDR3: CSARAVAAFNEQFF. The DNA for the CDR3 is TGCAGTGCTAGAGCGGTAGCGGCCTTCAATGAGCAGTTCTTC.

V gene TRBV20-1 combines with J gene TRBJ2-5, with D maybe TRBD2 (6 bases). Trimming took 2 bases from V and 1 from J, leaving 14 bases between them. Germline CDR1 reads DFQATT; CDR2 reads SNEGSKA (reference sequence). The CDR3 covers 15 residues. The CDR3 DNA is TGCAGTGCTAGATCCCCGTTGGGGGGCCAAGAGACCCAGTACTTC. Amino acid sequence: CSARSPLGGQETQYF.

This clonotype was seen once. The J gene is TRBJ1-3, the V gene TRBV19, with 8 bases lining up with TRBD1. Trimming cost V 4 bases and J 2 bases; bases outside gene matches: 1. CDR1 is LNHDA, CDR2 SQIVND, per germline (reference sequence). CDR3 length equals 14 residues. DNA of the CDR3: TGTGCCAGTAGTAGGACAGGGCCTGGAAACACCATATATTTT. Its protein product is CASSRTGPGNTIYF.

This clonotype was observed a handful of times. The chain carries TRBV10-3 and TRBJ2-5, with D unclear. Germline CDR1 and CDR2: ENHRY and SYGVKD. The germline V and J ends were trimmed by 4 bases and 2 bases, with 5 bases remaining between them. This CDR3 spans 12 amino acids. In DNA form, the CDR3 reads TGTGCCATCAGTGGCCAACAAGAGACCCAGTACTTC. Residues: CAISGQQETQYF.

The chain uses TRBV11-3 and TRBJ2-1; 10 bases fit TRBD1. Germline V gene sequence: CDR1 SGHNT, CDR2 YENEEA. CDR3 length: 15 amino acids. V lost 5 bases to trimming and J lost 6 bases; unmatched junction nucleotides: 7. The CDR3 spells CASSPGTGEGNEQFF. CDR3 nucleotide sequence: TGTGCCAGCAGCCCCGGGACAGGGGAAGGCAATGAGCAGTTCTTC.

The rearrangement joins TRBV7-9 to TRBJ1-1; 7 bases align to TRBD1. J was trimmed by 6 bases and V by 0 bases; bases with no gene match: 1. This CDR3 has 13 amino acids. Germline CDR1 SEHNR, CDR2 FQNEAQ (reference sequence). The CDR3 sequence is CASSLAGTAEAFF. CDR3 nucleotides: TGTGCCAGCAGCTTAGCGGGGACAGCTGAAGCTTTCTTT.

This clonotype was detected only a few times. This rearrangement joins TRBV20-1 to TRBJ1-1; no clear D. The CDR3 spans 14 residues. Germline lookup yields CDR1 DFQATT and CDR2 SNEGSKA (reference sequence). The ends were cut back, 1 base at V and 9 bases at J, with 18 bases in the middle. The CDR3 loop reads CSARVIRVPTQAFF. In DNA form, the CDR3 reads TGCAGTGCTAGAGTTATAAGGGTCCCTACTCAAGCTTTCTTT.

This clonotype was seen more than once but under ten times. The V and J genes are TRBV28 and TRBJ1-1; D gene ambiguous. This CDR3 has 10 residues. Between the trimmed V and J ends, which lost 4 bases and 7 bases, there was a span of 4 bases. The germline V gene encodes CDR1 MDHEN and CDR2 SYDVKM. CDR3 sequence: CASSSLEAFF. CDR3 DNA sequence: TGTGCCAGCAGTTCTCTTGAAGCTTTCTTT.

This rearrangement joins TRBV6-1 to TRBJ2-1; 12 bases map to TRBD2. CDR1 is MNHNS, CDR2 SASEGT, per germline. V lost 8 bases and J lost 7; bases outside the gene matches: 9. The CDR3 is 15 amino acids. CDR3 bases: TGTGCCAGCCGGCTAGCGGGAGGGCCCGAGAATGAGCAGTTCTTC. Its protein product is CASRLAGGPENEQFF.

This rearrangement joins TRBV7-9 to TRBJ2-1; D assignment may be TRBD1 or TRBD2 (6 bases each). Germline CDR1 SEHNR, CDR2 FQNEAQ (reference sequence). There are 11 residues in the CDR3. Trimming stripped 1 base from V and 12 bases from J, with 7 bases between. The CDR3 DNA reads as TGTGCCAGCAGCTTAGGGGGGGCGCAGTTCTTC. It yields the protein CASSLGGAQFF.

The chain recombines TRBV7-8 with TRBJ1-5, with D hard to call. V lost 5 bases and J 5 bases, leaving 10 bases between the germline ends. Germline V gives CDR1 SGHVS, CDR2 FQNEAQ. This CDR3 comprises 13 residues. CDR3 DNA: TGTGCCAGCAGCGTACAGTCTCATCAGCCCCAGCATTTT. This translates into CASSVQSHQPQHF.

The rearrangement joins TRBV11-1 to TRBJ2-5; TRBD2 agrees at 9 bases. Germline V gives CDR1 SGHAT, CDR2 FQDESV (reference sequence). The CDR3 consists of 17 residues. Trimming at V came to 3 bases and at J to 5 bases, leaving 13 bases not matched to a gene. The CDR3 nucleotides read TGTGCCAGCAGCTTCTATGCGGGAGGGCCCTCAGGGGAGACCCAGTACTTC. Amino acid sequence: CASSFYAGGPSGETQYF.